The 10 T cell receptor beta chains in this list originate from one sample, sequenced in a study of patients and donors after allogeneic stem cell transplantation. In TCRdb, the RT-PCR reads were re-called with MiXCR into one record per CDR3 protein. Of 200,000 to 250,000 distinct CDR3 sequences in the sample, 13% to 15% are singletons; the top ten hold more than 9%. The sequenced material came from blood, either unsorted or a sorted T cell fraction (not recorded which). These receptor sequences come from a human donor who was either an allogeneic HSCT recipient or a stem cell or donor lymphocyte infusion donor (not recorded which). It is not recorded whose cells these are; they may come from a transplant donor.

V gene TRBV12-3 or TRBV12-4 combines with J gene TRBJ2-7; 11 bases align to TRBD2. The CDR3 is made up of 15 amino acids. Trimming removed 9 bases from V and 2 bases from J; junction bases left unmatched: 9. As DNA, the CDR3 is TGTGCCAGTCATCCGGGACTAGCGGCTACCTACGAGCAGTACTTC. Translating gives CASHPGLAATYEQYF.

This clonotype was seen at least ten times. The chain is built from TRBV7-2 and TRBJ2-5; D unresolved. The germline V gene has CDR1 SGHTA and CDR2 FQGNSA. This CDR3 comprises 12 residues. The V end lost 5 bases, the J end lost 1 base, and 5 bases lay between the germline ends. CDR3 residues: CASSRTQETQYF. The CDR3 DNA reads as TGTGCCAGCAGCAGGACCCAAGAGACCCAGTACTTC. Variable domain in full (rest from reference TRBV7-2 and TRBJ2-5): GAGVSQSPSNKVTEKGKDVELRCDPISGHTALYWYRQSLGQGLEFLIYFQGNSAPDKSGLPSDRFSAERTGGSVSTLTIQRTQQEDSAVYLCASSRTQETQYFGPGTRLLVL.

This chain links TRBV20-1 with TRBJ1-3; D not certain. Trimming left V 6 bases short and J 2 bases short, with 8 bases between. Germline CDR1 is DFQATT and CDR2 is SNEGSKA (reference sequence). The CDR3 sequence is 12 residues long. The chain's CDR3 is CSAGEPGNTIYF. The CDR3 DNA is TGCAGTGCCGGGGAACCTGGAAACACCATATATTTT.

This clonotype was counted many times. This chain links TRBV11-2 with TRBJ2-1, with D hard to call. CDR3 length equals 10 residues. Germline V gene sequence: CDR1 SGHAT, CDR2 FQNNGV. V lost 5 bases and J 5 bases, leaving 1 base between the germline ends. CDR3 loop: CASSHNEQFF. The DNA for the CDR3 is TGTGCCAGCAGCCACAATGAGCAGTTCTTC.

This sequence joins TRBV7-2 and TRBJ2-1, with D tentatively TRBD2 (6 bases). This CDR3 spans 16 amino acids. Germline V gene lookup returns CDR1 SGHTA and CDR2 FQGNSA. The germline V and J ends were trimmed by 1 base and 0 bases, with 10 bases remaining between them. CDR3: CASSLVAASSYNEQFF. The CDR3, as DNA: TGTGCCAGCAGCTTAGTAGCGGCCTCCTCCTACAATGAGCAGTTCTTC.

Only one count was recorded for this clonotype. In nucleotides, the CDR3 is TGTGCCAGTAGTCCCTACAAGTCCAACTATGGCTACACCTTC. This sequence encodes CASSPYKSNYGYTF. This rearrangement joins TRBV19 to TRBJ1-2; D not certain. This CDR3 is built from 14 residues. The V gene's germline CDR1 is LNHDA and CDR2 SQIVND (reference sequence). V lost 5 bases to trimming and J lost 2 bases, with 12 bases between them.

This clonotype was observed many times. The chain carries TRBV7-8 and TRBJ1-4; 9 nucleotides align to TRBD1. With 5 bases clipped from V and 11 bases from J, the junction kept 9 bases outside the gene matches. CDR3 length equals 14 residues. Germline V CDR1 and CDR2: SGHVS, FQNEAQ. CDR3 sequence: CASSPRRDRDKLFF. The CDR3 DNA is TGTGCCAGCAGCCCCCGACGGGACAGGGACAAACTGTTTTTT.

The V call is TRBV5-1, the J call TRBJ1-2, with D unresolved. The CDR3 is 14 amino acids. From germline, CDR1 is SGHRS and CDR2 YFSETQ. Trimming pared 3 bases from V and 5 bases from J, leaving 14 bases between. The DNA for the CDR3 is TGCGCCAGCAGCTCGCATGATAGCACTTATGGCTACACCTTC. Translating it yields CASSSHDSTYGYTF.

This clonotype was seen at least ten times. The rearrangement links TRBV24-1 to TRBJ1-5; no firm D call. The CDR3 is 15 amino acids. Germline V gene data show CDR1 as KGHDR and CDR2 as SFDVKD. Trimming cost V 4 bases and J 0 bases, with 9 bases left between them. Here the CDR3 reads CATSDDGPSNQPQHF. The CDR3 DNA follows: TGTGCCACCAGTGACGACGGACCTAGCAATCAGCCCCAGCATTTT.

The J gene is TRBJ2-3, the V gene TRBV7-9; 8 positions match TRBD2. Germline CDR1 reads SEHNR; CDR2 reads FQNEAQ (reference sequence). This CDR3 has 15 amino acids. V lost 1 base, J lost 6 bases, and 6 bases stayed unmatched. The CDR3 sequence: CASSLVAGGQDTQYF. The CDR3, as DNA: TGTGCCAGCAGCTTAGTGGCGGGGGGCCAGGATACGCAGTATTTT.